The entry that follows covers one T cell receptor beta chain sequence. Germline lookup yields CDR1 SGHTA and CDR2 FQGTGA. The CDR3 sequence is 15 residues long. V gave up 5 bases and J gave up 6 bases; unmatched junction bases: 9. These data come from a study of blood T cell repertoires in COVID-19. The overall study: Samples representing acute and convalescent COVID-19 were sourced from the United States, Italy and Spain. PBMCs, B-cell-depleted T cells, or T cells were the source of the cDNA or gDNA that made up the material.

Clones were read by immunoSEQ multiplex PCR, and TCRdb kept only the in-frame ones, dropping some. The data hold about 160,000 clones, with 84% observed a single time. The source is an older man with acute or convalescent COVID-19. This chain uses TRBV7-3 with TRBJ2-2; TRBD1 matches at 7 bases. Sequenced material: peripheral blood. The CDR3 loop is CASSPTRQGAGELFF. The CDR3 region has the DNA TGTGCCAGCAGCCCCACCCGACAGGGTGCCGGGGAGCTGTTTTTT.